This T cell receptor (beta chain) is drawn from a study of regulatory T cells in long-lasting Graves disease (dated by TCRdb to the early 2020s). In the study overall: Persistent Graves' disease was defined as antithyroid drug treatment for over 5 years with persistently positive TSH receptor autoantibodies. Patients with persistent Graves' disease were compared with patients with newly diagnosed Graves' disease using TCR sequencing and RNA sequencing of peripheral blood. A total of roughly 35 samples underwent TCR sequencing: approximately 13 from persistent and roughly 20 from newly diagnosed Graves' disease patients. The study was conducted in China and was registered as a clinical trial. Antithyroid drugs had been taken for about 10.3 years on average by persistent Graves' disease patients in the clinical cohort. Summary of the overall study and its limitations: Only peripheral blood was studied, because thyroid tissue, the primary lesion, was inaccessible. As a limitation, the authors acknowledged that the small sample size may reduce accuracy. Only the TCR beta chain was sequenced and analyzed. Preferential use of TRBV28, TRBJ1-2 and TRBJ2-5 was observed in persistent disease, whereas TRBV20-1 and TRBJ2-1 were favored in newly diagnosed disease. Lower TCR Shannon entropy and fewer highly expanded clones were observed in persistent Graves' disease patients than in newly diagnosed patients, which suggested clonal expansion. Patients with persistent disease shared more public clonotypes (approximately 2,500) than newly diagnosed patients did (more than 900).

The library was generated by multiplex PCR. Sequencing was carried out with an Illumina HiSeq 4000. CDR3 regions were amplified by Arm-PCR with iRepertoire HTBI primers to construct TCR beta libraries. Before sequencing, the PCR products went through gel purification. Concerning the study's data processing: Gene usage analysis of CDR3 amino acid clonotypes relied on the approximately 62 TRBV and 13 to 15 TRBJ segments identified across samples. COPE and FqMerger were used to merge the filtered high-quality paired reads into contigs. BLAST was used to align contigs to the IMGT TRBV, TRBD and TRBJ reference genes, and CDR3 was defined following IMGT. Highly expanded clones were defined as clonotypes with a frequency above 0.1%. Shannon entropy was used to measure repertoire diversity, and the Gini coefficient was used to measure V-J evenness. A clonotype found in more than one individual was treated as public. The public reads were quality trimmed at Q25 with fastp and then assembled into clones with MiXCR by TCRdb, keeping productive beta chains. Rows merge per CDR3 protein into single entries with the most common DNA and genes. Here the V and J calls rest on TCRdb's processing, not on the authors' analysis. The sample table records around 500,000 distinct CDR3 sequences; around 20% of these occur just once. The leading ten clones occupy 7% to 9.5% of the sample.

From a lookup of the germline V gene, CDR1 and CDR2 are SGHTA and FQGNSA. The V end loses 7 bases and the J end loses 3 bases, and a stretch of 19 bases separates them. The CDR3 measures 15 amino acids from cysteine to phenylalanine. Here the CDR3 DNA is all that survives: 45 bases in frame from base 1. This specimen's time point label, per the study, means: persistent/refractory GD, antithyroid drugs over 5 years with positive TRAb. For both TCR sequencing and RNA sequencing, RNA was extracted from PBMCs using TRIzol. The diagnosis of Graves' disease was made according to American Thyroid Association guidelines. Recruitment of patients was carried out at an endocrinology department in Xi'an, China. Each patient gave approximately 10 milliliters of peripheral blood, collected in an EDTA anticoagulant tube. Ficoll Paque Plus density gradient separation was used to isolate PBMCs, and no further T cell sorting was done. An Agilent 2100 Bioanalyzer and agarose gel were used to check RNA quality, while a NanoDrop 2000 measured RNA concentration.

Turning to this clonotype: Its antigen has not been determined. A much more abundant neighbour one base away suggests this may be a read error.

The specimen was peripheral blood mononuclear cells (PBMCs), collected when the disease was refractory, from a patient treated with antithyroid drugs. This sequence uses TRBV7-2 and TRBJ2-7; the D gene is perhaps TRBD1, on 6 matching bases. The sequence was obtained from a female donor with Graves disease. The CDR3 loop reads CASTPGTLIHYEQYF. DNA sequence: TGTGCCAGCACCCCAGGGACACTAATACACTACGAGCAGTACTTC.